The clone carrying this T cell receptor (beta chain) was counted only a few times. Its antigen is unidentified. In the study's own analysis: Counting gave a median of about 89,000 TCRs per sample, with values ranging from about 23,224 to 700,000. TCRdb analysed the RACE reads with MiXCR anew, one entry per CDR3 protein. These V and J calls derive from TCRdb rather than the authors' analysis. The sample lists about 84,000 distinct CDR3 sequences; roughly a tenth were seen once. The CDR3 is 15 residues long. CDR1 is ENHRY and CDR2 is SYGVKD in the germline V gene. V was pared by 0 bases and J by 3 bases, with 1 base of the junction left unmatched. The time point is: patch test 2, 6 weeks after DPC sensitization. Indicated treatment: therapeutic diphenylcyclopropenone sensitization with weekly scalp DPC. Sequencing started from total RNA isolated from unfractionated whole blood. The sample is drawn from a study of human T cells and chemical hapten exposure. Study-level information: Patients were mainly female, each with alopecia areata, totalis or universalis. Study-level results: In comparison with controls, expanded TCRs gave rise to a significantly larger number of large CDR3 similarity clusters.

This rearrangement joins TRBV10-3 to TRBJ2-7, with TRBD2 matching over 11 bases. Here the sequenced sample was whole blood, taken in connection with sensitization to the hapten diphenylcyclopropenone (DPC). The source is a woman between 45 and 60 years old with alopecia areata. Some clones in this sample may be carry-over from other donors' samples. As DNA, the CDR3 is TGTGCCATCAGTGAGTCGGGGACTAGCGGCTACGAGCAGTACTTC. The encoded protein is CAISESGTSGYEQYF.